This T cell receptor (beta chain) was captured by sequencing in a study of Graves' ophthalmopathy and Graves' hyperthyroidism. Study information: Blood was drawn at initial diagnosis, before any treatment.

The sample holds one count of this clonotype. Trimming removed 3 bases at V and 7 bases at J, with 15 bases between. Germline CDR1 and CDR2: LNHDA and SQIVND (reference sequence). This CDR3 comprises 14 residues. RNA transcripts were the template, and TCR beta CDR3 regions were amplified from them. First-round RT-PCR employed HTBI primers, with a second-round multiplex PCR after it. Using its own MiXCR run on the multiplex PCR reads, TCRdb lists one record per CDR3 protein. Of 260,000 or so distinct CDR3 sequences in the sample, around 42% were seen once. The sequencing sample was made of peripheral blood. This chain links TRBV19 with TRBJ2-5; D is possibly TRBD2 (6 bases). The clonotype originates from an adult man with Graves' ophthalmopathy. For the CDR3, the DNA is TGTGCCAGTAGTATTTCGGGAGTTAGGAGGACCCAGTACTTC. This translates into CASSISGVRRTQYF.